This entry describes one TCR beta chain. Its antigen remains unknown. Donors ranged from roughly 6 to 100 years old and were healthy Caucasians in Russia. The sample belongs to a study of blood T cells in healthy people across ages. The study's findings and limits: Relative to aged donors, long-lived donors carried more naive CD4+ cells and displayed higher diversity. A strong correlation between TCR beta diversity and naive T cell percentage was seen.

Combining a sample-barcoded 5' primer with a J-beta primer mix, a second PCR ran for about 7 to 12 cycles. TCRdb analysed the 5' RACE reads with MiXCR anew, one entry per CDR3 protein. The table lists over 1.5 million distinct CDR3 sequences, around half of them singletons. Sequenced sample: blood. The clonotype originates from a middle-aged woman in good health.

Here the CDR3 DNA reads TGTGCTAGTGGTCCCCGAAAGAGCGGGGGGGGCCCAAAAGGGGCCAACGTCCTGACTTTC. Translation gives CASGPRKSGGGPKGANVLTF. The chain is built from TRBV12-5 and TRBJ2-6; 10 nucleotides line up with TRBD2. Germline V CDR1 and CDR2: LGHNT, FRNRAP. The length of the CDR3 is 20 residues. The ends lost 5 bases at V and 4 bases at J; junction bases unmatched: 17. Based on the CDR3 plus reference TRBV12-5 and TRBJ2-6, the full variable domain is DARVTQTPRHKVTEMGQEVTMRCQPILGHNTVFWYRQTMMQGLELLAYFRNRAPLDDSGMPKDRFSAEMPDATLATLKIQPSEPRDSAVYFCASGPRKSGGGPKGANVLTFGAGSRLTVL.